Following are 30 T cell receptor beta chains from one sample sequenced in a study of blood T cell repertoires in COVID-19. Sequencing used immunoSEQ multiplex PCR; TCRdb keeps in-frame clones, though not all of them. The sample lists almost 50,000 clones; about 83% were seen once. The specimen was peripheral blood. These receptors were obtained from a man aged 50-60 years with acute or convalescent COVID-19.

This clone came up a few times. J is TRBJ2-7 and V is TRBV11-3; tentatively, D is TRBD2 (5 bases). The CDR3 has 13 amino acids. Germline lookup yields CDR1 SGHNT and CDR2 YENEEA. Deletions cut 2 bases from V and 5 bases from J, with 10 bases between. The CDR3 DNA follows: TGTGCCAGCAGCTTACGGGGAGCCCACGAGCAGTACTTC. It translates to CASSLRGAHEQYF.

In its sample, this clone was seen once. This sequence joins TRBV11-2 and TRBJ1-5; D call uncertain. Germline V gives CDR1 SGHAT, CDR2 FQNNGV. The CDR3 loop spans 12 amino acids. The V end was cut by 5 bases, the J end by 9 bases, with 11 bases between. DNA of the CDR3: TGTGCCAGCAGCCCTTCTCGGGGGCCCCAGCATTTT. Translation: CASSPSRGPQHF.

This chain's CDR3 is CASSLAREYNEQYF. The DNA of the CDR3 is TGCGCCAGCAGCTTGGCCCGGGAGTACAACGAGCAGTACTTC. The V call is TRBV5-1, the J call TRBJ2-7; tentative D call: TRBD2 (6 bases). The CDR3 contains 14 residues. Germline CDR1 reads SGHRS; CDR2 reads YFSETQ. Trimming left V 0 bases short and J 5 bases short, with 12 bases between.

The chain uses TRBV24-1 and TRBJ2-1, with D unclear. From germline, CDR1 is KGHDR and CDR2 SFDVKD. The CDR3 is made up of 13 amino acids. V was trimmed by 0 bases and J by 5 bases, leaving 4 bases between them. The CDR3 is CATSDLFDNEQFF. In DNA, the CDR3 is TGTGCCACCAGTGATTTGTTCGACAATGAGCAGTTCTTC.

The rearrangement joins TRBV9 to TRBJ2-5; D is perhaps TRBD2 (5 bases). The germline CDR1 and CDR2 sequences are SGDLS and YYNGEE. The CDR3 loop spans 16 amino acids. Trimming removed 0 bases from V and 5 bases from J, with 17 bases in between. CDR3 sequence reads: CASSVGSAVTQETQYF. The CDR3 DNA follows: TGTGCCAGCAGCGTAGGTTCAGCGGTCACGCAGGAGACCCAGTACTTC.

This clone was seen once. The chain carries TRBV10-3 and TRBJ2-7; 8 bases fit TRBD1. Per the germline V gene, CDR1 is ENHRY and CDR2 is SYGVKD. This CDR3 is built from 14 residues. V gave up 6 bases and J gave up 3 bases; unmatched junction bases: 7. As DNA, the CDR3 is TGTGCCATCAGGAGCAGTACAGGGGGCTACGAGCAGTACTTC. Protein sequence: CAIRSSTGGYEQYF.

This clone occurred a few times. This CDR3 is CASSLLADTSTDTQYF. For the CDR3, the DNA is TGTGCCAGCAGCTTACTAGCGGATACTAGCACAGATACGCAGTATTTT. The chain is built from TRBV7-9 and TRBJ2-3; TRBD2 matches 7 bases. V shed 2 bases, J shed 0 bases, and the junction held 5 bases outside the gene matches. Germline V gives CDR1 SEHNR, CDR2 FQNEAQ (reference sequence). The CDR3 contains 16 residues.

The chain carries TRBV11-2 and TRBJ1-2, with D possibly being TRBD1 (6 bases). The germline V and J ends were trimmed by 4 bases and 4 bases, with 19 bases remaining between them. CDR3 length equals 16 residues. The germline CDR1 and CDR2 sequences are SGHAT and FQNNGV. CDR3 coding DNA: TGTGCCAGCAGCTCCCCCCGGCTGGGGGCGGGCTATGGCTACACCTTC. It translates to CASSSPRLGAGYGYTF.

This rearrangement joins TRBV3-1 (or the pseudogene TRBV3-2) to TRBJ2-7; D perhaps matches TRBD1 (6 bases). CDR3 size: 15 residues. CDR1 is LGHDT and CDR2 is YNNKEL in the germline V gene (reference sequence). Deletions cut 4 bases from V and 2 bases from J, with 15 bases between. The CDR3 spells CASSPTPGQTYEQYF. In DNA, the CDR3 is TGTGCCAGCAGCCCAACCCCCGGACAGACCTACGAGCAGTACTTC.

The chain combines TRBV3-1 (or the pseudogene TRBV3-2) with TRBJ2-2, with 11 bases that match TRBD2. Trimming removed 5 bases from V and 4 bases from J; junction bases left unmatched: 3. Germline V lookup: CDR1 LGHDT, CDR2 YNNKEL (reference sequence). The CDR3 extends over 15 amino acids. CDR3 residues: CASSTTSGGTGELFF. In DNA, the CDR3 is TGTGCCAGCAGCACTACTAGCGGGGGCACCGGGGAGCTGTTTTTT.

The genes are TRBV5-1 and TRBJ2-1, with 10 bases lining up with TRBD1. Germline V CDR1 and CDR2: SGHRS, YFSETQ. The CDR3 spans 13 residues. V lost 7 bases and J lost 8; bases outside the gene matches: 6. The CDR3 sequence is CASGDRGRDEQFF. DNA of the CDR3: TGCGCCAGCGGTGACAGGGGGCGGGATGAGCAGTTCTTC.

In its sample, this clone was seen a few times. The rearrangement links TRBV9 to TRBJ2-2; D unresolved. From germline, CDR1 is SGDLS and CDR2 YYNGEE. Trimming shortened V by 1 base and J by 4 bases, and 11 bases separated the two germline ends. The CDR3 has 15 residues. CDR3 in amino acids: CASSVTNSPTGELFF. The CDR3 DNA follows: TGTGCCAGCAGCGTAACTAATTCCCCCACCGGGGAGCTGTTTTTT.

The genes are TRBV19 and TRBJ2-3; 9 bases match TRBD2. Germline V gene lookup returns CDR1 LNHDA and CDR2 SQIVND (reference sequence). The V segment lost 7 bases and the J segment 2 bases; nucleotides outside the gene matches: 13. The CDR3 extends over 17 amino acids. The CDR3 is CASKTAGGGVYTDTQYF. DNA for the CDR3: TGTGCCAGTAAAACAGCGGGAGGAGGGGTTTACACAGATACGCAGTATTTT.

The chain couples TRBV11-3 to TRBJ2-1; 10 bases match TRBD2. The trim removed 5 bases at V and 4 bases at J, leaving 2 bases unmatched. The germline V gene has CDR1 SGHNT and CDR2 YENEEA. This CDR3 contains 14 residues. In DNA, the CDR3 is TGTGCCAGCAGCACACTAGCGGGGTACAATGAGCAGTTCTTC. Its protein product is CASSTLAGYNEQFF. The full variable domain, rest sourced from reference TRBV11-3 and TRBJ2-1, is EAGVVQSPRYKIIEKKQPVAFWCNPISGHNTLYWYLQNLGQGPELLIRYENEEAVDDSQLPKDRFSAERLKGVDSTLKIQPAELGDSAVYLCASSTLAGYNEQFFGPGTRLTVL.

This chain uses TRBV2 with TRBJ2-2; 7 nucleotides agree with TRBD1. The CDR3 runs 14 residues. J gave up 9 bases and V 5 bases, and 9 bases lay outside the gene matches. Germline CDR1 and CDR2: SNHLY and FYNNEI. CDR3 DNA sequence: TGTGCCAGCAGTCTACAGGGGAGTTTGCGGGAGCTGTTTTTT. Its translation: CASSLQGSLRELFF.

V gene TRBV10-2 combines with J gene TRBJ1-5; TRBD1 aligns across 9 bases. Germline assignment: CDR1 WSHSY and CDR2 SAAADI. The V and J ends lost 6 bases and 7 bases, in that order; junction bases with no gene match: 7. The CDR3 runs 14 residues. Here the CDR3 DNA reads TGCGCCAGCAGCACCGGGACAGGGACACAGCCCCAGCATTTT. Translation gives CASSTGTGTQPQHF.

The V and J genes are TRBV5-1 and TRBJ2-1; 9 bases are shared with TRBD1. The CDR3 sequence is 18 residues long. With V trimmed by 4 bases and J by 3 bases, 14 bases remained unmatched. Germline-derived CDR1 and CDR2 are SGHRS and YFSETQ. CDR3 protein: CASSPRGQGISNYNEQFF. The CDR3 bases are TGCGCCAGCAGCCCGAGGGGACAGGGTATCAGTAACTACAATGAGCAGTTCTTC. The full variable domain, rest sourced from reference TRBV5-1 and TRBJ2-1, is KAGVTQTPRYLIKTRGQQVTLSCSPISGHRSVSWYQQTPGQGLQFLFEYFSETQRNKGNFPGRFSGRQFSNSRSEMNVSTLELGDSALYLCASSPRGQGISNYNEQFFGPGTRLTVL.

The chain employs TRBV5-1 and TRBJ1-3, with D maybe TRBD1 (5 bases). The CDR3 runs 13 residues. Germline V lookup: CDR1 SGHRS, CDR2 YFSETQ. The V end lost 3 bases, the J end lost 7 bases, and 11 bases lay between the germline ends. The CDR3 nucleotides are TGCGCCAGCAGCTCCTCCCGGGGGAACACCATATATTTT. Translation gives CASSSSRGNTIYF.

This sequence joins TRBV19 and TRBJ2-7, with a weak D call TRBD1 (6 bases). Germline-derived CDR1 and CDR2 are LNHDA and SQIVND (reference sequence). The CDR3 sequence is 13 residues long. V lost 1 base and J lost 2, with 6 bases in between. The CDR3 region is CASSIGQAYEQYF. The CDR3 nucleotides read TGTGCCAGTAGTATAGGACAGGCCTACGAGCAGTACTTC. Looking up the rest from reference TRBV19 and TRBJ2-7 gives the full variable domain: DGGITQSPKYLFRKEGQNVTLSCEQNLNHDAMYWYRQDPGQGLRLIYYSQIVNDFQKGDIAEGYSVSREKKESFPLTVTSAQKNPTAFYLCASSIGQAYEQYFGPGTRLTVT.

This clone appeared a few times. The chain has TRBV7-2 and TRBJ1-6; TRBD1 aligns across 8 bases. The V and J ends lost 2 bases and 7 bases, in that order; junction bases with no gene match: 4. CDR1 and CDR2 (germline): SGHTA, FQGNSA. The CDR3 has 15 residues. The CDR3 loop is CASSLPRGRNSPLHF. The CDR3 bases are TGTGCCAGCAGCTTACCCAGGGGGCGGAATTCACCCCTCCACTTT.

CDR3 nucleotide sequence: TGTGCCACCAGTGAAAAGCTAAATTCACCCCTCCACTTT. As protein: CATSEKLNSPLHF. The rearrangement uses TRBV24-1 and TRBJ1-6; D call uncertain. CDR3 length: 13 amino acids. Germline CDR1 KGHDR, CDR2 SFDVKD. Trimming stripped 4 bases from V and 7 bases from J, with 7 bases between.

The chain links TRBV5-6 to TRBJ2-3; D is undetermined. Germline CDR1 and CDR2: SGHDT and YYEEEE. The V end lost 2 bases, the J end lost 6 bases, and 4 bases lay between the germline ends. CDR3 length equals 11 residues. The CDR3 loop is CASSFRDTQYF. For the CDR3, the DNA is TGTGCCAGCAGCTTCCGGGATACGCAGTATTTT. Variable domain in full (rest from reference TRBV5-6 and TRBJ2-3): DAGVTQSPTHLIKTRGQQVTLRCSPKSGHDTVSWYQQALGQGPQFIFQYYEEEERQRGNFPDRFSGHQFPNYSSELNVNALLLGDSALYLCASSFRDTQYFGPGTRLTVL.

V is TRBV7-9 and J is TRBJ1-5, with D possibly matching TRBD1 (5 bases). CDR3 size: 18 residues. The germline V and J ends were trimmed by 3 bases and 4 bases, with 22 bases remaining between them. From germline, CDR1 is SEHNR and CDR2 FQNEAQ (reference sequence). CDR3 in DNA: TGTGCCAGCAGCTTCTCGCCCACCGGGCAGGGTTCGAATCAGCCCCAGCATTTT. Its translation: CASSFSPTGQGSNQPQHF.

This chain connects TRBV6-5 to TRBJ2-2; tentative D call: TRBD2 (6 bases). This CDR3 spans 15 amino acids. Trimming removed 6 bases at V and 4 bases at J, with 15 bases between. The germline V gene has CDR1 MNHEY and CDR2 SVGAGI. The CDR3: CASRADTRGTGELFF. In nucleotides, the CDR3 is TGTGCCAGCAGAGCGGACACGCGGGGCACCGGGGAGCTGTTTTTT.

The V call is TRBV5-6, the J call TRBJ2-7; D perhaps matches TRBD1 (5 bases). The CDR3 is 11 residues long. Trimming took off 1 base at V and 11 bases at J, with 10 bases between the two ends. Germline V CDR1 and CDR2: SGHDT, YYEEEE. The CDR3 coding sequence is TGTGCCAGCAGCTTGAGGGGCCGGGAGTACTTC. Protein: CASSLRGREYF.

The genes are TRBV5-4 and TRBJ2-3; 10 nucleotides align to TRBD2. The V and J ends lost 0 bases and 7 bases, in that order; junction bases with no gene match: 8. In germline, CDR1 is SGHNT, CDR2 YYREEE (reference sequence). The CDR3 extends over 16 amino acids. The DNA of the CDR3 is TGTGCCAGCAGCTTGGATCGGCTAGCGGGGGCCAATACGCAGTATTTT. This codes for CASSLDRLAGANTQYF.

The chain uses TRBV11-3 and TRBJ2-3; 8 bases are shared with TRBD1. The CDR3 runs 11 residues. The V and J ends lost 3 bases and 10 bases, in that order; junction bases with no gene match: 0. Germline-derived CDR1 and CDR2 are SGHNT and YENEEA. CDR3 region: CASSFRGPQYF. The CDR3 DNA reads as TGTGCCAGCAGCTTCAGGGGGCCGCAGTATTTT.

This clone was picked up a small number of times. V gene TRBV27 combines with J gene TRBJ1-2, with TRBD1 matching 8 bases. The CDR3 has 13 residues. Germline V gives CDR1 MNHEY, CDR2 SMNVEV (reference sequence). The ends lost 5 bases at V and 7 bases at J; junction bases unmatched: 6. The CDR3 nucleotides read TGTGCCAGCAGTCTATTACAGGGGGTTGGCTACACCTTC. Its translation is CASSLLQGVGYTF.

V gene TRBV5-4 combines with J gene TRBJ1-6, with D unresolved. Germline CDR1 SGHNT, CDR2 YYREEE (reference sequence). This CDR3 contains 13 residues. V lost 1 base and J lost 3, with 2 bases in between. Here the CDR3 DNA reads TGTGCCAGCAGCTTGCTCTATAATTCACCCCTCCACTTT. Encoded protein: CASSLLYNSPLHF.

The CDR3 DNA reads as TGTGCCAGCAGTTATCTAGCGGGGGGCCAAGAGACCCAGTACTTC. This sequence encodes CASSYLAGGQETQYF. The chain recombines TRBV6-5 with TRBJ2-5; 11 positions match TRBD2. Germline V gene data show CDR1 as MNHEY and CDR2 as SVGAGI. V shed 3 bases and J 1 base; nucleotides not matched to a gene: 1. This CDR3 region has 15 residues.